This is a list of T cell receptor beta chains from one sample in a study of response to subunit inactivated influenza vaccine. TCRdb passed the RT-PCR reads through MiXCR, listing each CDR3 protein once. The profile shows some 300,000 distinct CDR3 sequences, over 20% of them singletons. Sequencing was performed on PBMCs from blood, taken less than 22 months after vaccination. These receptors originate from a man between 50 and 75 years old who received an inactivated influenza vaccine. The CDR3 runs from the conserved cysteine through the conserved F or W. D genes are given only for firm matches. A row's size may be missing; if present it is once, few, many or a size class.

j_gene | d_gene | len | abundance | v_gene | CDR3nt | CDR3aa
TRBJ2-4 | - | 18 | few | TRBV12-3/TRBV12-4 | TGTGCCAGCAGTCCCTCAATTCGTGGGCAATACGTGAAAAACATTCAGTACTTC | CASSPSIRGQYVKNIQYF
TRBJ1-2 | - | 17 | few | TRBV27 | TGTGCCAGCAGTTTGGGGGAAGCCTTAATGGATCACTATGGCTACACCTTC | CASSLGEALMDHYGYTF
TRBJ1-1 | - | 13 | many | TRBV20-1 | TGCAGTGCCGCGACAGTCATGAACACTGAAGCTTTCTTT | CSAATVMNTEAFF
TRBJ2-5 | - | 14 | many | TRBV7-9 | TGTGCCAGCAGCTTAGCCGGGTACCAAGAGACCCAGTACTTC | CASSLAGYQETQYF
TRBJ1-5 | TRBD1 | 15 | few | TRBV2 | TGTGCCAGCGCGACTACAGGGGAAAGCAATCAGCCCCAGCATTTT | CASATTGESNQPQHF
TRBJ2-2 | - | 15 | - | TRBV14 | TGTGCCAGCAGCCCCCTGGGCTCGAACACCGGGGAGCTGTTTTTT | CASSPLGSNTGELFF
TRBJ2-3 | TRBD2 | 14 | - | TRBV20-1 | TGCAGTGCAAAGTTAGCGGGAGCAAGAGATACGCAGTATTTT | CSAKLAGARDTQYF
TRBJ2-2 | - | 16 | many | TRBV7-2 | TGTGCCAGCAGCTTAGTTGGGACGGCTAACACCGGGGAGCTGTTTTTT | CASSLVGTANTGELFF
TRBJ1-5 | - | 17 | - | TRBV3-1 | TGTGCCAGCAGCCAAGATCGAGGAGGGGTCAGCAATCAGCCCCAGCATTTT | CASSQDRGGVSNQPQHF
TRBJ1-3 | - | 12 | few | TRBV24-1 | TGTGCCACCAGTGATTATGGAAACACCATATATTTT | CATSDYGNTIYF
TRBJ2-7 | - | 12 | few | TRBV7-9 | TGTGCCAGCAGCTCATTTTTGTACGAGCAGTACTTC | CASSSFLYEQYF